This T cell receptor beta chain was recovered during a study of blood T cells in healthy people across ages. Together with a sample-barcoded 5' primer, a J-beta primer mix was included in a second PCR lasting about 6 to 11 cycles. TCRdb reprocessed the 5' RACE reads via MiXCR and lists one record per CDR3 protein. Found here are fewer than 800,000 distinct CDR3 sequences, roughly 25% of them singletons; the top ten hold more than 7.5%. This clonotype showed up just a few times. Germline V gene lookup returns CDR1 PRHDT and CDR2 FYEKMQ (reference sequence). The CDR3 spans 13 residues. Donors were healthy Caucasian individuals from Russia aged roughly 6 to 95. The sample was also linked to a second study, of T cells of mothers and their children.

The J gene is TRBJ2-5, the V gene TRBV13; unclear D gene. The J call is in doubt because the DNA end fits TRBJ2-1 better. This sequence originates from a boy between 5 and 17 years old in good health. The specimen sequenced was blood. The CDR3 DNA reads TGTGCCAGCAGCTTAGCAGCGATCAATGAGCAGTTCTTC. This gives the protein CASSLAAINEQFF.